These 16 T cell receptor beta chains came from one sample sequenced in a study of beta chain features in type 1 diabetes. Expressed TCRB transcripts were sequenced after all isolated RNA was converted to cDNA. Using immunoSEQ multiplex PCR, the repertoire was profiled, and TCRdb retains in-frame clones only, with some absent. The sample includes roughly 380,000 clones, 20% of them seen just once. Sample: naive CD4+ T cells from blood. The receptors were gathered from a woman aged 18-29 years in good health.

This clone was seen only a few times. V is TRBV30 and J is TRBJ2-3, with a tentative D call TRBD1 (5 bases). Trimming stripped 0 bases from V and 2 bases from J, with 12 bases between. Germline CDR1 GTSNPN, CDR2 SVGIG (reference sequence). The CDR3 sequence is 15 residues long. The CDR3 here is CAWSVLQGLTDTQYF. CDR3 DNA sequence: TGTGCCTGGAGTGTACTTCAGGGCCTCACAGATACGCAGTATTTT.

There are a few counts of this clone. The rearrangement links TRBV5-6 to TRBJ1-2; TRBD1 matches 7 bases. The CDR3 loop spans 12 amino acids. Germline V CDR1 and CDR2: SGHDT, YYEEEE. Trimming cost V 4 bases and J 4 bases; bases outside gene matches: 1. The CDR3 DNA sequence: TGTGCCAGCAGCGAGGGGGCCTATGGCTACACCTTC. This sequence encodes CASSEGAYGYTF.

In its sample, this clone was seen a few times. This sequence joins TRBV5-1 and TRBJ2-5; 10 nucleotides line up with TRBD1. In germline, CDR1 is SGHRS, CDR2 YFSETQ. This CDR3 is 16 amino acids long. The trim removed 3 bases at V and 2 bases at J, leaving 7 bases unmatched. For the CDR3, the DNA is TGCGCCAGCAGCTCCGCCCGACAGGGGGCTCAAGAGACCCAGTACTTC. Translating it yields CASSSARQGAQETQYF.

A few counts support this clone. This CDR3 reads CAWKREVSYNEQFF. The CDR3 region has the DNA TGTGCCTGGAAGCGGGAGGTCTCCTACAATGAGCAGTTCTTC. V gene TRBV30 combines with J gene TRBJ2-1; TRBD2 aligns across 9 bases. The CDR3 loop spans 14 amino acids. V dropped 4 bases and J dropped 0; count of bases not matched to a gene: 1. CDR1 and CDR2 from the germline V gene are GTSNPN and SVGIG (reference sequence).

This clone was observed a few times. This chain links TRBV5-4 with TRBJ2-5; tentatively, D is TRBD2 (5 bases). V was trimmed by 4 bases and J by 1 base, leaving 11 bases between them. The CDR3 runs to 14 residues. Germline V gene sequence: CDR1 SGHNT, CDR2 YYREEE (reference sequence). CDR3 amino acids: CASSDRDSQETQYF. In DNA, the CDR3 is TGTGCCAGCAGCGACCGGGATAGCCAAGAGACCCAGTACTTC.

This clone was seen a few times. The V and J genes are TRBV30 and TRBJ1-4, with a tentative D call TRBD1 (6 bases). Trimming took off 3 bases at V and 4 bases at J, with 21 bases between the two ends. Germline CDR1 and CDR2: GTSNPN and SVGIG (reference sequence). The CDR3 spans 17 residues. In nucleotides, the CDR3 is TGTGCCTGGAGAGGGGTTCGGGACATACGAGATAATGAAAAACTGTTTTTT. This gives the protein CAWRGVRDIRDNEKLFF. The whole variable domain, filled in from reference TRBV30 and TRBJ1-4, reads SQTIHQWPATLVQPVGSPLSLECTVEGTSNPNLYWYRQAAGRGLQLLFYSVGIGQISSEVPQNLSASRPQDRQFILSSKKLLLSDSGFYLCAWRGVRDIRDNEKLFFGSGTQLSVL.

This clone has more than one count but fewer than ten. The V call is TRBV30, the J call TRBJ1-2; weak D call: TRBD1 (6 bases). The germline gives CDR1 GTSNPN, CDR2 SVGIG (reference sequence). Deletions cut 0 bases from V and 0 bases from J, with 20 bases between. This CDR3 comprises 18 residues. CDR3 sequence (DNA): TGTGCCTGGAGTGTTATATCGAACCGGGACAAAGCTAACTATGGCTACACCTTC. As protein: CAWSVISNRDKANYGYTF.

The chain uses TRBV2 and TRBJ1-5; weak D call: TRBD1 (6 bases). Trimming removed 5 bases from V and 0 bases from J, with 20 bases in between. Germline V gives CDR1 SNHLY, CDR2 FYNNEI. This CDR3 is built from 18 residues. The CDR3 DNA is TGTGCCAGCAGTTCCCTTCGCGGGGGGCTGTTTAGCAATCAGCCCCAGCATTTT. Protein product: CASSSLRGGLFSNQPQHF.

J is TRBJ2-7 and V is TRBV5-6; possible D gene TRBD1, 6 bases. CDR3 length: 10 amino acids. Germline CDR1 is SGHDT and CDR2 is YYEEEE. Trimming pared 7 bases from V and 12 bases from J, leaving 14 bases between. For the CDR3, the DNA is TGTGCCAGCGGGAACAGGGAGTGGTACTTC. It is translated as CASGNREWYF.

The CDR3 DNA reads TGCGCCAGCAGCTCAGCCCCAGCGGGGGACCCCACCGGGGAGCTGTTTTTT. It translates to CASSSAPAGDPTGELFF. The chain links TRBV5-1 to TRBJ2-2; 8 bases map to TRBD2. The germline V gene encodes CDR1 SGHRS and CDR2 YFSETQ. With V trimmed by 3 bases and J by 4 bases, 11 bases remained unmatched. The CDR3 runs 17 residues.

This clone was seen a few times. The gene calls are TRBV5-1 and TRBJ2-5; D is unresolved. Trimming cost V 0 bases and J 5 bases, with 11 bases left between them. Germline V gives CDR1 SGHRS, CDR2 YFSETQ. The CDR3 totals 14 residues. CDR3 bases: TGCGCCAGCAGCTTGGGTGGGCTCGCGGAGACCCAGTACTTC. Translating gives CASSLGGLAETQYF.

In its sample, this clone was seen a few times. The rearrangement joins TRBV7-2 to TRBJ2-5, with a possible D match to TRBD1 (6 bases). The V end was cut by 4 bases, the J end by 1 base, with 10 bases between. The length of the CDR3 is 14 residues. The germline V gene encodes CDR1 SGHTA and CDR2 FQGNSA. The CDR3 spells CASSYQGGQETQYF. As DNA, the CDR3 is TGTGCCAGCAGCTATCAAGGGGGCCAAGAGACCCAGTACTTC.

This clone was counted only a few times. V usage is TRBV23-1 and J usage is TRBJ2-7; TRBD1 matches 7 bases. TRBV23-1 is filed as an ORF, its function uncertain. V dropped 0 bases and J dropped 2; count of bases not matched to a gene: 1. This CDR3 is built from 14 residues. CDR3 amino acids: CASSQSGQTYEQYF. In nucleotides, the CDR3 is TGCGCCAGCAGTCAATCGGGACAGACCTACGAGCAGTACTTC.

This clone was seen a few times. The CDR3 DNA sequence: TGTGCCATCAGCGGGACTCCTGGAGGCTCCTACGAGCAGTACTTC. Its protein product is CAISGTPGGSYEQYF. The chain couples TRBV10-3 to TRBJ2-7; D possibly corresponds to TRBD2 (6 bases). There are 15 residues in the CDR3. Germline loops: CDR1 ENHRY, CDR2 SYGVKD. V shed 6 bases and J shed 0 bases, with 15 bases lying between them.

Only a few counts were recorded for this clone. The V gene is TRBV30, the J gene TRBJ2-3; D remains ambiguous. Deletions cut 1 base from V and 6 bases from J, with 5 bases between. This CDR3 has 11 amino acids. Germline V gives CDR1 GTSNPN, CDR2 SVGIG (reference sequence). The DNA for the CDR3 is TGTGCCTGGAGTGGTAGCGATACGCAGTATTTT. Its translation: CAWSGSDTQYF.

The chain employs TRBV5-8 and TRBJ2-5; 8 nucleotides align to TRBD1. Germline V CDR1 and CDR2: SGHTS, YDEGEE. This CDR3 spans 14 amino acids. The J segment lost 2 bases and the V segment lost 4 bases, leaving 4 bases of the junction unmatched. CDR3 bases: TGTGCCAGCAGCAAAGGGACAGGTCAAGAGACCCAGTACTTC. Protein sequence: CASSKGTGQETQYF.